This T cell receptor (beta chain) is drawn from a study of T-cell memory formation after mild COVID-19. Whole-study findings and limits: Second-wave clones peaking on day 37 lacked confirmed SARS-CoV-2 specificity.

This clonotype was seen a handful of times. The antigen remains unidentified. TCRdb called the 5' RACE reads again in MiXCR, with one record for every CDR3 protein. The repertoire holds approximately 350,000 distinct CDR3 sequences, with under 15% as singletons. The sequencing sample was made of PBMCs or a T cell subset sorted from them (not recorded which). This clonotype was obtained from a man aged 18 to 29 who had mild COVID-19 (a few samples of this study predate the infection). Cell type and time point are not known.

The DNA of the CDR3 is TGTGCCAGCACCGCGAGGGGCGGCGACAATGAGCAGTTCTTC. Protein sequence: CASTARGGDNEQFF. The chain recombines TRBV6-2 or TRBV6-3 with TRBJ2-1; D may correspond to TRBD1 or TRBD2 (5 bases each). V was shortened by 7 bases and J by 5 bases, with 15 bases between the two germline ends. The CDR3 loop spans 14 amino acids. Per the germline V gene, CDR1 is MNHEY and CDR2 is SVGEGT.